The 18 T cell receptor beta chains given below trace back to one sample, sequenced in a study of T cells in Graves' hyperthyroidism and ophthalmopathy. Researchers amplified the TCR beta CDR3 regions from RNA transcripts. The HTBI primer set was used in a first-round RT-PCR of the TCR CDR3. TCRdb ran MiXCR on the multiplex PCR reads and lists one entry per CDR3 protein. This sample has 250,000 or so distinct CDR3 sequences, with 13% to 15% found just once. Sequenced: blood. The receptors were gathered from a woman aged 45-65 years with Graves' hyperthyroidism that later progressed to Graves' ophthalmopathy.

This rearrangement joins TRBV5-6 to TRBJ2-2; 9 bases line up with TRBD2. Germline lookup yields CDR1 SGHDT and CDR2 YYEEEE. This CDR3 spans 16 amino acids. V lost 4 bases, J lost 4 bases, and 8 bases stayed unmatched. The CDR3 loop reads CASSLRTSVLTGELFF. The CDR3 coding sequence is TGTGCCAGCAGCCTCCGGACTAGCGTACTCACCGGGGAGCTGTTTTTT.

This clonotype was observed at least ten times. The chain links TRBV12-3 or TRBV12-4 to TRBJ2-1; the D gene could be TRBD1 or TRBD2 (5 bases each). The CDR3 totals 13 residues. The V and J ends lost 4 bases and 5 bases respectively, with 9 bases between them. As DNA, the CDR3 is TGTGCCAGCAGTTCCTGGGGGAACAATGAGCAGTTCTTC. Protein product: CASSSWGNNEQFF.

This rearrangement joins TRBV28 to TRBJ2-2; 9 nucleotides agree with TRBD2. This CDR3 is built from 16 residues. V shed 8 bases, J shed 2 bases, and the junction held 9 bases outside the gene matches. Germline V gene lookup returns CDR1 MDHEN and CDR2 SYDVKM. The CDR3 DNA reads as TGTGCCAGCGGGGGGACTAGCTCATTCAACACCGGGGAGCTGTTTTTT. Its protein product is CASGGTSSFNTGELFF.

This chain joins TRBV14 and TRBJ2-1, with no clear D. From germline, CDR1 is SGHDN and CDR2 FVKESK. Between the trimmed V and J ends, which lost 2 bases and 0 bases, there was a span of 11 bases. CDR3 length equals 16 residues. The CDR3 bases are TGTGCCAGCAGCCAACTAAGAGATCCCTCCTACAATGAGCAGTTCTTC. Translated, it gives CASSQLRDPSYNEQFF.

This clonotype showed up many times. The chain has TRBV19 and TRBJ1-5; D is unclear. The length of the CDR3 is 15 residues. In germline, CDR1 is LNHDA, CDR2 SQIVND (reference sequence). Trimming left V 9 bases short and J 2 bases short, with 17 bases between. The CDR3 region is CASQSGSMGNQPQHF. The CDR3 DNA sequence: TGTGCCAGCCAATCGGGGTCGATGGGCAATCAGCCCCAGCATTTT.

The table lists this clonotype with a few counts. This chain connects TRBV7-9 to TRBJ1-1, with 10 nucleotides matching TRBD1. Germline CDR1 is SEHNR and CDR2 is FQNEAQ (reference sequence). The CDR3 runs 15 residues. The V segment lost 2 bases and the J segment 4 bases; nucleotides outside the gene matches: 4. The CDR3 is CASSLIGTGVTEAFF. The CDR3 coding sequence is TGTGCCAGCAGCTTAATTGGGACAGGGGTCACTGAAGCTTTCTTT.

The chain has TRBV10-2 and TRBJ1-3, with TRBD1 as a possible D gene (6 bases). This CDR3 has 15 residues. Trimming removed 7 bases from V and 5 bases from J, with 18 bases in between. Germline loops: CDR1 WSHSY, CDR2 SAAADI. CDR3: CASTPPGRGRNTIYF. Written as DNA, the CDR3 is TGCGCCAGCACCCCGCCGGGCAGGGGACGAAACACCATATATTTT.

As concerns this clonotype: A read error is possible here, since a much larger clone lies one base away. V usage is TRBV6-2 or TRBV6-3 and J usage is TRBJ2-3; possible D gene TRBD1, 6 bases. CDR3 size: 15 residues. CDR1 is MNHEY, CDR2 SVGEGT, per germline. The germline V and J ends were trimmed by 7 bases and 1 base, with 15 bases remaining between them. CDR3 bases: TGTGCCAGCAATTTATTCGGACAGCGCACAGATACGCAGTATTTT. Translation gives CASNLFGQRTDTQYF.

This clonotype was observed a few times. This rearrangement joins TRBV7-9 to TRBJ1-2; D gene uncertain. This CDR3 is 11 amino acids long. CDR1 and CDR2 (germline): SEHNR, FQNEAQ (reference sequence). The V gene lost 6 bases and the J gene lost 3 bases, with 5 bases spanning the gap. The CDR3 protein is CASSQYYGYTF. CDR3 nucleotide sequence: TGTGCCAGCAGTCAATACTATGGCTACACCTTC.

This clonotype appeared many times. The rearrangement joins TRBV2 to TRBJ2-3, with 14 nucleotides matching TRBD2. This CDR3 comprises 17 residues. In germline, CDR1 is SNHLY, CDR2 FYNNEI. The ends lost 7 bases at V and 4 bases at J; junction bases unmatched: 10. Written as DNA, the CDR3 is TGTGCCAGCATCGGGACTAGCGGGAGTTTGGGTCCAGATACGCAGTATTTT. It specifies CASIGTSGSLGPDTQYF.

Notes on this clonotype: This clone may be a read error of a much larger clone one base away. The chain combines TRBV5-1 with TRBJ2-1; weak D call: TRBD2 (5 bases). This CDR3 contains 17 residues. Germline V gene lookup returns CDR1 SGHRS and CDR2 YFSETQ. For the CDR3, the DNA is TGCGCCAGCAGCTTAGGCGCTAATGGCGGGTACTACGATGAGCAGTTCTTC. This gives the protein CASSLGANGGYYDEQFF.

The chain joins TRBV10-2 to TRBJ2-7, with D perhaps TRBD1 or TRBD2 (5 bases each). The V gene's germline CDR1 is WSHSY and CDR2 SAAADI. Trimming shortened V by 6 bases and J by 3 bases, and 9 bases separated the two germline ends. The CDR3 length is 12 residues. CDR3 residues: CASSWDLYEQYF. In DNA form, the CDR3 reads TGCGCCAGCAGCTGGGACCTCTACGAGCAGTACTTC.

This clonotype has ten or more counts. This chain uses TRBV7-2 with TRBJ2-1, with TRBD1 matching over 7 bases. Looked up from germline, CDR1 is SGHTA and CDR2 is FQGNSA. Trimming took 8 bases from V and 4 from J; bases not matched to a gene: 2. The CDR3 totals 12 residues. As DNA, the CDR3 is TGTGCCAGCCAGGGGGTTTACAATGAGCAGTTCTTC. It encodes CASQGVYNEQFF. Variable domain in full (rest from reference TRBV7-2 and TRBJ2-1): GAGVSQSPSNKVTEKGKDVELRCDPISGHTALYWYRQSLGQGLEFLIYFQGNSAPDKSGLPSDRFSAERTGGSVSTLTIQRTQQEDSAVYLCASQGVYNEQFFGPGTRLTVL.

The gene calls are TRBV9 and TRBJ1-1; 7 positions agree with TRBD1. The CDR3 length is 15 residues. CDR1 SGDLS and CDR2 YYNGEE come from the germline V gene. V lost 3 bases to trimming and J lost 1 base; unmatched junction nucleotides: 6. CDR3 in amino acids: CASSGAGQRNTEAFF. CDR3 sequence (DNA): TGTGCCAGCAGCGGTGCGGGACAGCGGAACACTGAAGCTTTCTTT.

This clonotype has more than one count but fewer than ten. V and J are TRBV6-1 and TRBJ1-4, with D possibly matching TRBD1 (6 bases). This CDR3 region has 13 residues. The V gene lost 10 bases and the J gene lost 8 bases, with 17 bases spanning the gap. Germline-derived CDR1 and CDR2 are MNHNS and SASEGT. CDR3 region: CATHPGAEEKLFF. The CDR3 nucleotides are TGTGCCACCCACCCGGGGGCGGAGGAAAAACTGTTTTTT.

This clonotype was found many times. The V gene is TRBV3-1, the J gene TRBJ1-1; 7 bases match TRBD1. CDR1 and CDR2 from the germline V gene are LGHDT and YNNKEL (reference sequence). V dropped 4 bases and J dropped 1; count of bases not matched to a gene: 9. The CDR3 spans 16 residues. The CDR3 bases are TGTGCCAGCAGCCCCCATGGAGGGGGCGAGAACACTGAAGCTTTCTTT. Amino acid sequence: CASSPHGGGENTEAFF. The full variable domain, with the rest looked up from reference TRBV3-1 and TRBJ1-1, is DTAVSQTPKYLVTQMGNDKSIKCEQNLGHDTMYWYKQDSKKFLKIMFSYNNKELIINETVPNRFSPKSPDKAHLNLHINSLELGDSAVYFCASSPHGGGENTEAFFGQGTRLTVV.

This clonotype was counted at least ten times. The CDR3 DNA follows: TGTGCCAGCAGCTTGGATGTTGACAATGAGCAGTTCTTC. Its protein product is CASSLDVDNEQFF. The chain recombines TRBV27 with TRBJ2-1; no definite D call. Germline V gene lookup returns CDR1 MNHEY and CDR2 SMNVEV (reference sequence). Trimming pared 6 bases from V and 5 bases from J, leaving 11 bases between. This CDR3 comprises 13 residues.

There are many counts of this clonotype. One junction end disagrees with the germline gene, perhaps due to a read error. This chain links TRBV6-1 with TRBJ2-5; D may match TRBD1 or TRBD2 (5 bases each). CDR1 and CDR2 from the germline V gene are MNHNS and SASEGT. CDR3 length: 12 residues. The CDR3 here is CASEEAGPPADF. The CDR3 DNA reads TGTGCCAGTGAGGAGGCAGGGCCACCGGCCGACTTC.